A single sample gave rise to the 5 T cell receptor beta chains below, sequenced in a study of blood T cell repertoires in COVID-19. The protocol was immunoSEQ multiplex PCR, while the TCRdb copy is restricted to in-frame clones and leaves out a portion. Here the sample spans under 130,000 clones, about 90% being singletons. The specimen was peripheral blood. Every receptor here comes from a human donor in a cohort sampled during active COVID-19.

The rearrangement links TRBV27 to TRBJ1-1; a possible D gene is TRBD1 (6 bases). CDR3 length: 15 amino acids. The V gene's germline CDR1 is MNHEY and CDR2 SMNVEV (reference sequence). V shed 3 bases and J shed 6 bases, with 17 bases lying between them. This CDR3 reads CASSFSGTPRAEAFF. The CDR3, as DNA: TGTGCCAGCAGTTTCTCCGGGACACCAAGGGCTGAAGCTTTCTTT.

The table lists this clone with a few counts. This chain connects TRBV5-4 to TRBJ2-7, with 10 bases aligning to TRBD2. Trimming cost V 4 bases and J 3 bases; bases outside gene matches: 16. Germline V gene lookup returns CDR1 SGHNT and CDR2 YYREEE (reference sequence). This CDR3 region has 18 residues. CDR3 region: CASSPLPERGGLFYEQYF. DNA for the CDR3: TGTGCCAGCAGCCCTTTACCCGAGCGGGGGGGCCTCTTCTACGAGCAGTACTTC.

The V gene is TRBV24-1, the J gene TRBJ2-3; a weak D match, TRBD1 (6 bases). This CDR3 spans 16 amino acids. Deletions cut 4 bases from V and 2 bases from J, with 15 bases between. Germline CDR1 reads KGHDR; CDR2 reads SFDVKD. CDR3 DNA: TGTGCCACCAGTGACCGACTACAGGGATACACAGATACGCAGTATTTT. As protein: CATSDRLQGYTDTQYF.

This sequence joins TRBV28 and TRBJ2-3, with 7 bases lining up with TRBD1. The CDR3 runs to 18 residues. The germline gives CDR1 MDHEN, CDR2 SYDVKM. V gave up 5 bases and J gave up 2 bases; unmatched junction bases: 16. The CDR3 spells CASSATLIRTGYTDTQYF. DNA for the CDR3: TGTGCCAGCAGTGCGACCCTCATTCGGACAGGTTACACAGATACGCAGTATTTT.

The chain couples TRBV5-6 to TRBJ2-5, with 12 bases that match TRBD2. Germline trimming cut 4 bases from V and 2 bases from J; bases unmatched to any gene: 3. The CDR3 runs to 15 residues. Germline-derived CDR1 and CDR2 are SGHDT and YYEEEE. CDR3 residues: CASSLGLAGQETQYF. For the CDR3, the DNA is TGTGCCAGCAGCCTCGGACTAGCGGGGCAAGAGACCCAGTACTTC.